The 14 T cell receptor beta chains listed next were all sequenced from one sample in a study of blood T cell repertoires in COVID-19. Generated by immunoSEQ multiplex PCR, the TCRdb table keeps only in-frame clones and is missing some. The sample lists 65,000 to 85,000 clones; 70% to 85% were seen once. Sequencing input: peripheral blood. These TCRs come from a man aged 50 to 59 with active or convalescent COVID-19.

The rearrangement links TRBV6-1 to TRBJ1-2, with 10 nucleotides matching TRBD1. The CDR3 loop spans 16 amino acids. Germline CDR1 reads MNHNS; CDR2 reads SASEGT. Germline trimming cut 4 bases from V and 1 base from J; bases unmatched to any gene: 6. CDR3 sequence (DNA): TGTGCCAGCAGTGCTGGGACAGGGGCGAATAACTATGGCTACACCTTC. This codes for CASSAGTGANNYGYTF.

The chain combines TRBV9 with TRBJ2-7, with D unclear. V shed 0 bases and J shed 2 bases, with 9 bases lying between them. Germline values: CDR1 SGDLS, CDR2 YYNGEE. The CDR3 contains 14 residues. The CDR3, as DNA: TGTGCCAGCAGCGTAGGGCAGGCCACCTACGAGCAGTACTTC. Protein sequence: CASSVGQATYEQYF.

The chain combines TRBV28 with TRBJ1-2; TRBD1 aligns across 11 bases. V was pared by 6 bases and J by 8 bases, with 5 bases of the junction left unmatched. This CDR3 comprises 13 residues. Germline values: CDR1 MDHEN, CDR2 SYDVKM. The CDR3: CASRRTGGEGYTF. CDR3 DNA: TGTGCCAGCAGGCGGACAGGGGGCGAAGGCTACACCTTC.

The chain joins TRBV9 to TRBJ2-3; 8 bases are a match to TRBD2. The CDR3 loop spans 15 amino acids. From germline, CDR1 is SGDLS and CDR2 YYNGEE. V trimming: 1 base; J trimming: 5 bases; junction bases outside the gene matches: 6. CDR3 sequence (DNA): TGTGCCAGCAGCGTACGCGGGGGGCTCGAAGATACGCAGTATTTT. Translated: CASSVRGGLEDTQYF.

The V call is TRBV23-1, the J call TRBJ1-2; D call uncertain. TRBV23-1 is flagged as an ORF with uncertain function. The V and J ends lost 5 bases and 5 bases respectively, with 18 bases between them. This CDR3 is 15 amino acids long. The CDR3 is CASSDLVLVYYGYTF. In DNA, the CDR3 is TGCGCCAGCAGTGACCTAGTGTTGGTATATTATGGCTACACCTTC.

V is TRBV7-2 and J is TRBJ1-2, with D maybe TRBD1 (6 bases). The germline CDR1 and CDR2 sequences are SGHTA and FQGNSA. The CDR3 runs to 15 residues. The V and J ends lost 7 bases and 0 bases respectively, with 15 bases between them. The CDR3 bases are TGTGCCAGCAATTTAGGGGGGGGAGCTAACTATGGCTACACCTTC. Translation: CASNLGGGANYGYTF.

Only a few counts were recorded for this clone. This chain joins TRBV19 and TRBJ2-7, with 7 positions matching TRBD1. CDR1 is LNHDA and CDR2 is SQIVND in the germline V gene (reference sequence). Germline trimming cut 6 bases from V and 0 bases from J; bases unmatched to any gene: 5. The CDR3 extends over 14 amino acids. CDR3 nucleotides: TGTGCCAGTAGCTGGGGGACAGCCTCCTACGAGCAGTACTTC. Amino acid sequence: CASSWGTASYEQYF.

The count of this clone is one. V is TRBV30 and J is TRBJ2-5; perhaps TRBD1 as D (6 bases). This CDR3 contains 13 residues. Trimming took 4 bases from V and 4 from J, leaving 13 bases between them. Germline V gene data show CDR1 as GTSNPN and CDR2 as SVGIG (reference sequence). The CDR3, as DNA: TGTGCCTGGACAAGGGGGTTGGGAGAGACCCAGTACTTC. Translated, it gives CAWTRGLGETQYF.

This clone has only one observation. The J gene is TRBJ2-1, the V gene TRBV12-5, with 8 nucleotides matching TRBD1. The V gene end was trimmed by 0 bases and the J gene end by 7 bases; junction bases not matched to a gene: 14. Germline V lookup: CDR1 LGHNT, CDR2 FRNRAP. This CDR3 is built from 18 residues. CDR3 residues: CASGLVFATTGVENEQFF. The CDR3 coding sequence is TGTGCTAGTGGTTTGGTATTTGCTACGACAGGGGTCGAGAATGAGCAGTTCTTC.

This clone was detected only once. Here the CDR3 DNA reads TGTGCCAGCAGCCCCTCGCCCGCACTAGAGACCCAGTACTTC. Its translation is CASSPSPALETQYF. The chain joins TRBV3-1 (or the pseudogene TRBV3-2) to TRBJ2-5; D gene ambiguous. The germline V gene has CDR1 LGHDT and CDR2 YNNKEL (reference sequence). The CDR3 covers 14 residues. With 4 bases removed from V and 4 bases from J, the gap between germline ends came to 13 bases.

CDR3 in DNA: TGTGCCAGCAGTGAGATGGACACCACGTTAGGGGAGACCCAGTACTTC. This sequence encodes CASSEMDTTLGETQYF. V is TRBV2 and J is TRBJ2-5, with TRBD1 as a possible D gene (5 bases). CDR3 length: 16 amino acids. Germline loops: CDR1 SNHLY, CDR2 FYNNEI. Trimming stripped 3 bases from V and 5 bases from J, with 19 bases between.

This sequence joins TRBV19 and TRBJ2-3; possible D gene TRBD2, 6 bases. The V gene lost 1 base and the J gene lost 1 base, with 15 bases spanning the gap. Germline CDR1 LNHDA, CDR2 SQIVND (reference sequence). The CDR3 has 17 residues. CDR3 amino acids: CASSIGTGVEGTDTQYF. The CDR3 DNA sequence: TGTGCCAGTAGTATAGGGACGGGGGTGGAGGGCACAGATACGCAGTATTTT.

This clone was picked up one time. Written as DNA, the CDR3 is TGTGCCAGCAGCTCCCGGACTAGCGGGAACACCGGGGAGCTGTTTTTT. Translation: CASSSRTSGNTGELFF. This rearrangement joins TRBV5-4 to TRBJ2-2, with 10 bases that match TRBD2. CDR1 and CDR2 from the germline V gene are SGHNT and YYREEE (reference sequence). The CDR3 runs 16 residues. The V gene end was trimmed by 3 bases and the J gene end by 1 base; junction bases not matched to a gene: 3.

This clone was detected only a few times. The chain joins TRBV6-2 or TRBV6-3 to TRBJ2-7, with 7 bases fitting TRBD1. V lost 5 bases, J lost 2 bases, and 12 bases stayed unmatched. In germline, CDR1 is MNHEY, CDR2 SVGEGT. The CDR3 spans 16 residues. The chain's CDR3 is CASSLIRQGPAYEQYF. The CDR3 DNA follows: TGTGCCAGCAGTCTCATCAGACAGGGCCCGGCCTACGAGCAGTACTTC.